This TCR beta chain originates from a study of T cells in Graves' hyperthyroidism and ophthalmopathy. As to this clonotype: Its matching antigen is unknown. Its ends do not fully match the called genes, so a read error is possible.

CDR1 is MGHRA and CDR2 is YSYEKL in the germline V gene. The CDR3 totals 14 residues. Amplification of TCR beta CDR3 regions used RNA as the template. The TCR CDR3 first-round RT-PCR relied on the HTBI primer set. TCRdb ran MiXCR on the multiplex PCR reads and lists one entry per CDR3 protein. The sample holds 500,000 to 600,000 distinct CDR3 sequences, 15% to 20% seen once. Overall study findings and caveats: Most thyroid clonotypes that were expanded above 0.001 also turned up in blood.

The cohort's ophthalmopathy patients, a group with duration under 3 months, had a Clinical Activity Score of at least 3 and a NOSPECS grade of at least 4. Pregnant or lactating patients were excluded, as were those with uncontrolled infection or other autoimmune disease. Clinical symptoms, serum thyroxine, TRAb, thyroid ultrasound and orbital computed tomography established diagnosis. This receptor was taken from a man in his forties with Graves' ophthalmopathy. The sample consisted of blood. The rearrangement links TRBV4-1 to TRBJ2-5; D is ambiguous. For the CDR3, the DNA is TGCGCCGGCAGCCAAGGGCTCCAGCAAGAGACCCAGTACTTC. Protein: CAGSQGLQQETQYF.